The clone carrying this T cell receptor (beta chain) was detected a few times. This sample was taken from a study of blood T cells in healthy people across ages. The use of a sample-barcoded 5' primer and a J-beta primer mix characterized a second PCR of roughly 6 to 11 cycles. One entry per CDR3 protein, called by TCRdb with MiXCR from the 5' RACE reads. The data show hundreds of thousands of distinct CDR3 sequences, less than 25% seen once. In addition, the sample was reused for a study of T cells of mothers and their children.

The clonotype originates from a boy aged 5-17 years in good health. Sequenced sample: blood.

CDR3 loop: CASSSTSGGLRGQYF. CDR3 DNA sequence: TGTGCCAGCAGCTCGACTAGCGGGGGACTACGAGGGCAGTACTTC. The chain couples TRBV27 to TRBJ2-7, with TRBD2 matching over 12 bases. V lost 6 bases and J lost 9; bases outside the gene matches: 12. CDR1 and CDR2 from the germline V gene are MNHEY and SMNVEV (reference sequence). CDR3 size: 15 residues.